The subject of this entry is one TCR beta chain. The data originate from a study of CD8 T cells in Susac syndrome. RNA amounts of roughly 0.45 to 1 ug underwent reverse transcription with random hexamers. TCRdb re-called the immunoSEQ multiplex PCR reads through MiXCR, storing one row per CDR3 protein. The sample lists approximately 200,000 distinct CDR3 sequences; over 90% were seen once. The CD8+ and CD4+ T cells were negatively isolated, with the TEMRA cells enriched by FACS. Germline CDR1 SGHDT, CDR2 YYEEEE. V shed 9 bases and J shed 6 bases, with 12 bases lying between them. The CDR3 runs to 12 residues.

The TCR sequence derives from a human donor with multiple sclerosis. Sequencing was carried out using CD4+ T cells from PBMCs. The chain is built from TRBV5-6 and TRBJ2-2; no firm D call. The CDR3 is CATRSWAGELFF. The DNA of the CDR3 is TGTGCCACCCGCAGCTGGGCCGGGGAGCTGTTTTTT.